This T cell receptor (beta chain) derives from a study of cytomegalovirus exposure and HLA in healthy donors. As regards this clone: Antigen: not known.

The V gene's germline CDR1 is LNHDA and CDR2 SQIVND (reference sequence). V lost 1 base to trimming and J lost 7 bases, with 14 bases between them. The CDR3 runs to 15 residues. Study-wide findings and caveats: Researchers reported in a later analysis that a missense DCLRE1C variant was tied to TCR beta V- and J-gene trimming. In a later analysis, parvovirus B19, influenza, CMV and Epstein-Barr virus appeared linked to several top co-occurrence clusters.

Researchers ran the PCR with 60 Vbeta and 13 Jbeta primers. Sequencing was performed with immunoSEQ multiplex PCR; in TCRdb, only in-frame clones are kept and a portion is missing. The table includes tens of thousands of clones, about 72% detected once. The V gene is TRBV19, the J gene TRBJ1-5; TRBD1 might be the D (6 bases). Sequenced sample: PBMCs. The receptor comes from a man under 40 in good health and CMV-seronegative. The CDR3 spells CASSIGGGPIQPQHF. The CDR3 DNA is TGTGCCAGTAGTATAGGCGGGGGGCCTATCCAGCCCCAGCATTTT. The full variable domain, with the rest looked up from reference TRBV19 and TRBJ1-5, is DGGITQSPKYLFRKEGQNVTLSCEQNLNHDAMYWYRQDPGQGLRLIYYSQIVNDFQKGDIAEGYSVSREKKESFPLTVTSAQKNPTAFYLCASSIGGGPIQPQHFGDGTRLSIL.